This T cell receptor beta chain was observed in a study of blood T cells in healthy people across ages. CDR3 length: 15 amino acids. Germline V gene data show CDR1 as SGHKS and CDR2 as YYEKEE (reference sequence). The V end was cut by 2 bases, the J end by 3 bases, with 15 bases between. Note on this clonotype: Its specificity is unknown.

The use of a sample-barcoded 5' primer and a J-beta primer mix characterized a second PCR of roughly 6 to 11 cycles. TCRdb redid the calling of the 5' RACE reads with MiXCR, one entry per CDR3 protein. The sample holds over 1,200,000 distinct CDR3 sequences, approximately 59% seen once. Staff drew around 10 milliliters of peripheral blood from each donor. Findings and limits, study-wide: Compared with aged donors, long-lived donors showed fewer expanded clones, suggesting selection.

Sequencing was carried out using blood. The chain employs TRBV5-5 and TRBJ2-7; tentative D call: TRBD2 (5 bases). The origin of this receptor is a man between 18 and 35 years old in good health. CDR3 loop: CASSFGLFDYYEQYF. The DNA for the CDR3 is TGTGCCAGCAGCTTCGGGCTTTTTGACTACTACGAGCAGTACTTC.